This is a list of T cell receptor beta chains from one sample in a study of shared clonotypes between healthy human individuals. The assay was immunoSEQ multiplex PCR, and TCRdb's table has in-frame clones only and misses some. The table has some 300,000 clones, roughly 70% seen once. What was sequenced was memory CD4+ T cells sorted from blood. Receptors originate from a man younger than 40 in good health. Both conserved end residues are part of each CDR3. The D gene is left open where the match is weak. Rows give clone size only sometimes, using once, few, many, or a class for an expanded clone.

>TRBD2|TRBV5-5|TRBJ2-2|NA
CASTTTSAGGLTGELFF
TGTGCCAGCACCACGACCTCAGCGGGAGGGCTCACCGGGGAGCTGTTTTTT
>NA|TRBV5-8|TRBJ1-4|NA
CASSLGTGLTNEKLFF
TGTGCCAGCAGCTTGGGAACGGGCCTTACTAATGAAAAACTGTTTTTT
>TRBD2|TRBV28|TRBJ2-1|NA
CASTSGSFYNEQFF
TGTGCCAGCACGAGCGGGAGTTTCTACAATGAGCAGTTCTTC
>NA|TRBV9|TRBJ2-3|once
CASSVGGKGRGTQYF
TGTGCCAGCAGCGTAGGAGGTAAGGGGCGAGGAACGCAGTATTTT
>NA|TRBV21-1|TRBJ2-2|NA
CASSNRDSNTGELFF
TGTGCCAGCAGCAACCGGGACTCGAACACCGGGGAGCTGTTTTTT
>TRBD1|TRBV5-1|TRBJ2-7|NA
CASSLRDSSYEQYF
TGCGCCAGCAGCCTCCGGGACAGTTCCTACGAGCAGTACTTC
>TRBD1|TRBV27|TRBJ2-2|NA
CASRPTGGWSNTGELFF
TGTGCCAGCAGACCGACAGGGGGCTGGTCGAACACCGGGGAGCTGTTTTTT
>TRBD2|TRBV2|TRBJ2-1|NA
CASSRSLAGGNEQFF
TGTGCCAGCAGTCGGAGCCTAGCGGGGGGTAATGAGCAGTTCTTC
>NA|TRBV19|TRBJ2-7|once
CASSISAGPSYEQYF
TGTGCCAGTAGTATCTCGGCGGGACCCTCCTACGAGCAGTACTTC
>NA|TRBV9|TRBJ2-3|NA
CASSEGGTDTQYF
TGTGCCAGCAGCGAGGGGGGGACAGATACGCAGTATTTT
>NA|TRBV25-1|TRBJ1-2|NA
CASSEWEDWGRSYTF
TGTGCCAGCAGTGAATGGGAGGACTGGGGTAGGAGCTACACCTTC
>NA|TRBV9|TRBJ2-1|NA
CASSVEGGGYNEQFF
TGTGCCAGCAGCGTGGAGGGAGGGGGCTACAATGAGCAGTTCTTC
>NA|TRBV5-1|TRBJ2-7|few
CASSSDTDTALYEQYF
TGCGCCAGCAGCTCCGACACCGACACAGCTTTATACGAGCAGTACTTC
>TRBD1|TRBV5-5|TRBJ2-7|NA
CASSTRDRGEQYF
TGTGCCAGCAGCACCCGGGACAGGGGCGAGCAGTACTTC
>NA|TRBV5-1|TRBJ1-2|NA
CASSPLTGFPTSGGYTF
TGCGCCAGCAGCCCGCTGACCGGATTCCCTACGTCGGGTGGCTACACCTTC
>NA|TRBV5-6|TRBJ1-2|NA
CASSLGVDPSGYTF
TGTGCCAGCAGCTTGGGGGTTGACCCGAGCGGCTACACCTTC
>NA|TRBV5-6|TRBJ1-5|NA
CASSRRQTNNQPQHF
TGTGCCAGCAGCCGCCGACAGACCAACAATCAGCCCCAGCATTTT
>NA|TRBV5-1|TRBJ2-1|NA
CASRVGGDSYNEQFF
TGCGCCAGCAGGGTAGGCGGGGACTCCTACAATGAGCAGTTCTTC
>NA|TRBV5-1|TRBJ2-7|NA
CASSPRGHEQYF
TGCGCCAGCAGCCCCCGGGGCCACGAGCAGTACTTC
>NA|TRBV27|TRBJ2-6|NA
CATRDRAMGRAGANVLTF
TGTGCCACGCGGGACAGAGCAATGGGGAGAGCTGGGGCCAACGTCCTGACTTTC
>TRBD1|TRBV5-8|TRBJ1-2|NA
CASRDRRTLYGYTF
TGTGCCAGCAGGGACAGGAGAACTCTCTATGGCTACACCTTC
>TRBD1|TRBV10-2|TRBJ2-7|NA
CASSAGTGNLKPYEQYF
TGCGCCAGCAGTGCCGGGACAGGAAACCTAAAACCCTACGAGCAGTACTTC